This T cell receptor (beta chain) was recorded in a study of T cell responses to AZD1222 COVID-19 vaccine (dated by TCRdb to the early 2020s). Regarding the research as a whole: A total of 233 trial participants underwent TCR sequencing, of whom some 210 received two doses of AZD1222 and 26 received two doses of the MenACWY control vaccine. Enrollment into the trials was organized by age into subgroups of 18-55, 56-69 and 70-plus years, and those subgroups contained roughly 160, 29 and 62 TCR-sequenced participants, respectively.

CDR1 and CDR2, per the germline V gene, are LGHNA and YSLEER. The V end loses 6 bases and the J end loses 3 bases, and a stretch of 17 bases separates them. From cysteine to phenylalanine, the CDR3 is 16 amino acids long. Just CDR3 DNA is preserved here, 48 bases in frame from base 1. As regards this clone: This clone's antigen is unknown. One base away there is no much larger clone; base qualities are not given.

General study outcomes and caveats: Most participants were white British and females outnumbered males, and the authors suggested that clonal diversity may have been underestimated. Epitopes outside the regions mutated in the B.1.351 and B.1.1.7 variants were reportedly recognized by nearly half of the unique spike-specific TCRs. The whole spike protein was spanned by vaccine-associated CD4 TCRs, and dominant responses were seen in regions 160-218 and 743-854. A significant rise in spike-specific TCR breadth and depth was observed after two AZD1222 doses relative to day 0 and relative to MenACWY recipients. In the small 56-69-year group, the increase in depth fell short of significance, most likely because of low power. Because no day 14 peak-response samples were available, the repertoires could be characterized only after the peak T cell response. Conclusions about previously exposed vaccinees are limited because only five to seven AZD1222 recipients were SARS-CoV-2 seropositive at baseline.

The CDR3 regions of human TCRbeta chains were analyzed by immunosequencing. The original methods were these. Repertoire TCRs were matched against a reference library of SARS-CoV-2-specific TCRs generated with the MIRA antigen-specificity platform. Breadth was defined as the fraction of unique TCRs that were SARS-CoV-2-associated, and depth was defined as the fraction of total T cells that were SARS-CoV-2-associated. Using the MIRA data, every spike-specific TCR was mapped to the spike region that the TCR reacted to and assigned to either a CD4 or a CD8 class. Log10-transformed breadth and depth values were compared by one-way ANOVA with Sidak's multiple comparisons tests. In its TCRdb copy, this immuneACCESS table keeps in-frame sequences only and misses some clones. Where compared with another copy, unresolved V genes explain less than half of these, and the others have no known cause. V and J calls and clone size are as listed in that table; D and trimming were resolved from the DNA. The sample table shows under 150,000 clones, and around 90% are seen once. Jointly, the top ten make up 1.1% of the sample.

Interpreted using the paper, the time point label stands for: about 28 days (+/-7) after the second vaccine dose. AZD1222 recipients with second doses at about 4 weeks or about 12 weeks were pooled, because spike-specific TCR depth and breadth did not differ between schedules. The vaccinee samples were drawn from two UK trials, COV001 and COV002, one of which was a single-blind randomized controlled phase 2/3 trial testing AZD1222 (ChAdOx1 nCoV-19) in healthy adults. Trial participant PBMC samples were collected at day 0 and day 28 after the second dose for TCRbeta chain sequencing. The rearranged segments are TRBV4-3 and TRBJ1-4, with no confidently assigned D gene. This TCR was recovered from an adult who received the AZD1222 COVID-19 vaccine. This sample comprised peripheral blood, obtained 28 days after the second AZD1222 dose. The DNA is TGCGCCAGCAGGCCCTCACGAGGGCGCCCTAATGAAAAACTGTTTTTT. Its amino acids are CASRPSRGRPNEKLFF.